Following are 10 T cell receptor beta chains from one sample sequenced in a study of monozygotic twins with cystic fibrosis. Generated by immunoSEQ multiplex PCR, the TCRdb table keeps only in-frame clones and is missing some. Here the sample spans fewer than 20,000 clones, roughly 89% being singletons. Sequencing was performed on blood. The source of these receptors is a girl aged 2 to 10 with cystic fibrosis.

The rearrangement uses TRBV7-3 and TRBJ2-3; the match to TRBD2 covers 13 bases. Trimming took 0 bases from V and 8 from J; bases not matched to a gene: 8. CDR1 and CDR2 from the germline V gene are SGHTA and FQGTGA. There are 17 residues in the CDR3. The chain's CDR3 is CASSLTVLAGGPRTQYF. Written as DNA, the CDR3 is TGTGCCAGCAGCTTAACTGTACTAGCGGGAGGGCCTCGTACGCAGTATTTT. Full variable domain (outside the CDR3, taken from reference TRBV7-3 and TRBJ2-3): GAGVSQTPSNKVTEKGKYVELRCDPISGHTALYWYRQSLGQGPEFLIYFQGTGAADDSGLPNDRFFAVRPEGSVSTLKIQRTERGDSAVYLCASSLTVLAGGPRTQYFGPGTRLTVL.

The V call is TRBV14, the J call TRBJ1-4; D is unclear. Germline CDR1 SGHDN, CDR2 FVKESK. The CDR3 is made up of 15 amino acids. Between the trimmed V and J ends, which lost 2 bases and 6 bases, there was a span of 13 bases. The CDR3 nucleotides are TGTGCCAGCAGCCAATCGGGTGGGATTTATGAAAAACTGTTTTTT. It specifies CASSQSGGIYEKLFF.

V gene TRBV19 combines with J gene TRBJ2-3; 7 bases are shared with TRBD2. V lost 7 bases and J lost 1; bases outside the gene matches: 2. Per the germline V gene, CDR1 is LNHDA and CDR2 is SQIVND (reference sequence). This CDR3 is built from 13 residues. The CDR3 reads CASTAGGTDTQYF. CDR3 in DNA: TGTGCCAGTACGGCGGGGGGCACAGATACGCAGTATTTT.

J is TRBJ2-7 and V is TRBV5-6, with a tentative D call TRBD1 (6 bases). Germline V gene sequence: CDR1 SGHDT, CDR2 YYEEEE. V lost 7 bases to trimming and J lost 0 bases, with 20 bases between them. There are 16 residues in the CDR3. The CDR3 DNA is TGTGCCAGCCATCTCTACCCGGGACATAGCTCCTACGAGCAGTACTTC. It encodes CASHLYPGHSSYEQYF.

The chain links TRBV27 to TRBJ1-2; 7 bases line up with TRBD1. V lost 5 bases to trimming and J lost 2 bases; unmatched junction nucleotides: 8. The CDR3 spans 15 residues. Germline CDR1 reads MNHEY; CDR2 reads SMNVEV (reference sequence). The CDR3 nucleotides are TGTGCCAGCAGTGGAACGGGACAGTGGAACTATGGCTACACCTTC. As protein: CASSGTGQWNYGYTF.

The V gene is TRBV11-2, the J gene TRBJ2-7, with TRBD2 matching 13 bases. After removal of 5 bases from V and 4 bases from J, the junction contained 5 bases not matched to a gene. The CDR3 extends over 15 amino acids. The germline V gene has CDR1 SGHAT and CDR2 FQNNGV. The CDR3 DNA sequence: TGTGCCAGCAGCATCCGGACTAGCGGGAGTTACGAGCAGTACTTC. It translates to CASSIRTSGSYEQYF.

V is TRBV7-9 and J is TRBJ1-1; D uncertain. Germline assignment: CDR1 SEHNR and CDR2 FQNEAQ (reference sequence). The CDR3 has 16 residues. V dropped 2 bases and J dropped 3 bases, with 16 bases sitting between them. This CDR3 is CASSLRRGSTDTEAFF. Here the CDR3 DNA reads TGTGCCAGCAGCTTAAGGCGAGGATCGACGGACACTGAAGCTTTCTTT. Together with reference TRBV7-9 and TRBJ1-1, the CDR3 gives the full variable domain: DTGVSQNPRHKITKRGQNVTFRCDPISEHNRLYWYRQTLGQGPEFLTYFQNEAQLEKSRLLSDRFSAERPKGSFSTLEIQRTEQGDSAMYLCASSLRRGSTDTEAFFGQGTRLTVV.

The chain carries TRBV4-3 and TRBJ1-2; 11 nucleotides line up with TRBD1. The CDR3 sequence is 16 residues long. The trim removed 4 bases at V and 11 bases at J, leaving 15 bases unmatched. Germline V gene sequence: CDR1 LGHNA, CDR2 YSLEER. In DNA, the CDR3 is TGCGCCAGCAGCCTTGAAGTTCGGGACAGGGGGGAGGATTACACCTTC. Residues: CASSLEVRDRGEDYTF.

CDR3 in amino acids: CASSLVVGSSYEQYF. CDR3 DNA sequence: TGTGCCAGCAGCTTAGTGGTAGGAAGTTCCTACGAGCAGTACTTC. The chain uses TRBV7-2 and TRBJ2-7; D is undetermined. CDR3 size: 15 residues. Germline V CDR1 and CDR2: SGHTA, FQGNSA. Deletions cut 1 base from V and 1 base from J, with 11 bases between. The full variable domain, with the rest looked up from reference TRBV7-2 and TRBJ2-7, is GAGVSQSPSNKVTEKGKDVELRCDPISGHTALYWYRQSLGQGLEFLIYFQGNSAPDKSGLPSDRFSAERTGGSVSTLTIQRTQQEDSAVYLCASSLVVGSSYEQYFGPGTRLTVT.

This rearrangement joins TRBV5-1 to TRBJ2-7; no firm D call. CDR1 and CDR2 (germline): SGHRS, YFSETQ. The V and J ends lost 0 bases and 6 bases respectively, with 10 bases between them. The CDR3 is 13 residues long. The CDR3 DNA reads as TGCGCCAGCAGCTTGGAGGCTGTGGGCGAGCAGTACTTC. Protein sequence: CASSLEAVGEQYF.